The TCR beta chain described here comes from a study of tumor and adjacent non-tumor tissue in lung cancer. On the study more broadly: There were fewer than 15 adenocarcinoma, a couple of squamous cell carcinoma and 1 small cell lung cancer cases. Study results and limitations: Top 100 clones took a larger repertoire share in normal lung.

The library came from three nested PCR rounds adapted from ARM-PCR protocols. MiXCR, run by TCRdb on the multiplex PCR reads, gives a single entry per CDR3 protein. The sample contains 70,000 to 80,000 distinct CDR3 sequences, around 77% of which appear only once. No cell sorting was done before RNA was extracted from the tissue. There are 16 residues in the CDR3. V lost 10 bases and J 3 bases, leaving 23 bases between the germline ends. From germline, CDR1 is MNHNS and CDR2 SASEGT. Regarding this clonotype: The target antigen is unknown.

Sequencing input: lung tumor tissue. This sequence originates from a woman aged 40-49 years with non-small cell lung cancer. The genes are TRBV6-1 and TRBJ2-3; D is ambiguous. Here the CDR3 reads CATSEDSGQGTDTQYF. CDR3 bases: TGTGCCACATCCGAGGATAGTGGGCAAGGGACAGATACGCAGTATTTT.